This T cell receptor beta chain was recorded in a study of regulatory dendritic cells for organ transplantation. The overall study: On day 6, the dendritic cells were exposed to LPS.

Trimming shortened V by 4 bases and J by 2 bases, and 12 bases separated the two germline ends. The CDR3 is made up of 14 amino acids. CDR1 is SGHNT and CDR2 is YYREEE in the germline V gene (reference sequence). Study observations and caveats: Among resting subsets, memory CD8+ cells contained the most alloreactive clonotypes.

Allogeneic regulatory or mature dendritic cells were co-cultured for 5 days with CFSE-labeled sorted T cells at 1:10. CD4+ or CD8+ T cells were sorted as naive CD45RA+ or memory CD45RO+. About this clone itself: Its cognate antigen is unknown.

Sequencing was performed with immunoSEQ multiplex PCR; in TCRdb, only in-frame clones are kept and a portion is missing. The sample consists of roughly 23,000 clones, 85% of them appearing once. The clonotype comes from a human donor in good health. Material: naive CD4+ T cells from blood cultured with dendritic cells. Noted subset: CD45RA+ naive T cells. This chain connects TRBV5-4 to TRBJ1-1; D may be TRBD1 (5 bases). For the CDR3, the DNA is TGTGCCAGCAGCCCGACAGCTTCCAACACTGAAGCTTTCTTT. This translates into CASSPTASNTEAFF. Full variable domain (remainder filled in from reference TRBV5-4 and TRBJ1-1): ETGVTQSPTHLIKTRGQQVTLRCSSQSGHNTVSWYQQALGQGPQFIFQYYREEENGRGNFPPRFSGLQFPNYSSELNVNALELDDSALYLCASSPTASNTEAFFGQGTRLTVV.